This T cell receptor beta chain emerged from a study of human T cells and chemical hapten exposure (dated by TCRdb to 2020 to 2022). At the level of the whole study: For sensitization, 2% DPC in acetone was applied to a roughly 2 cm by roughly 2 cm area of upper inner arm skin. Blood was sampled from patients pre-sensitization (week 0) and at 2, 6 and about 24 weeks after DPC sensitization. Some 29 alopecia patients gave blood for TCR sequencing at one to four time points (pre-sensitization, 2, 6 and 24 weeks). Throughout the study period of around 24 weeks, patients also received therapeutic DPC doses to the scalp every week. This study followed changes in the peripheral blood TCR repertoire in vivo during primary and secondary sensitization of alopecia patients to the hapten diphenylcyclopropenone (DPC). Alopecia areata with under or over 50% scalp involvement, alopecia totalis and alopecia universalis were represented in the patient cohort, which was mostly female. Libraries were pooled for sequencing, and variation in per-sample TCR yields was attributed mainly to small differences in library volumes within the pool. Patch tests used Finn chambers with 0.01% DPC on the upper back, scored after 6 days by International Contact Dermatitis Research Group standards. Results the study describes overall, beyond this receptor: DPC sensitization did not change the number of TCRs with a frequency above 1 in 1000, and there was no evidence of changes in global repertoire structure. Repeated subsampling changed both the strength of the expansion versus patch-test correlation and the threshold at which the correlation became significant. Significantly more large CDR3 similarity clusters were formed by expanded TCRs than by pre-sensitization or healthy control sets, consistent with antigen-driven responses. Because all patients had alopecia, a presumed autoimmune disease, the immune response of the patients might differ from that of healthy individuals. A positive correlation was found between the number of PT1 expanded TCRs and patch test score, with significance reached at thresholds 8, 16 and 32 but not 4.

The intended sense of this specimen's time point label: patch test 3, about 24 weeks after DPC sensitization. In light of the paper, this sample's treatment or condition label describes: therapeutic diphenylcyclopropenone sensitization with weekly scalp DPC. Blood at each patch-test visit was drawn before the patch test was applied. Patients were eligible if aged 18 to 70, diagnosed with alopecia and judged suitable for DPC therapy, and pregnant patients were excluded. Unfractionated whole blood was collected in Tempus Blood RNA tubes, and total RNA was extracted from that blood. Trimming takes 3 bases from V and 6 bases from J, and the germline ends sit 11 bases apart. Including the terminal cysteine and phenylalanine, the CDR3 comprises 13 residues. Just the 39-base CDR3 DNA is kept, in frame starting at base 1. CDR1 and CDR2 are drawn from the germline V gene: MDHEN, SYDVKM. This clonotype was picked up a small number of times. Its antigen target is currently unknown. Per-base quality was not reported, and no clone a single base away is much larger than it.

Receptor libraries were prepared by RACE. The sequencer was a NextSeq 500. During library preparation, unique molecular identifiers were attached to individual cDNA molecules so that TCRs could be counted in a quantitative, reproducible way. Both TCR alpha and TCR beta chains were sequenced from each blood RNA sample. The authors' pipeline ran thus. The median number of TCRs per sample was 90,000 to 100,000, ranging from roughly 20,000 to 700,000. The Decombinator software suite was used to annotate V, J and CDR3 in the TCR reads. For PS versus PT1 abundance plots, all samples were subsampled to the same number of TCRs (28,000). Expanded TCRs were defined as absent before sensitization and observed at least eight times at the 2-week time point. The public reads were reprocessed in TCRdb via fastp at Q25 and MiXCR, keeping in-frame beta chains. Merged by CDR3 protein, the rows form single entries marked with the most common genes and DNA. The authors' filters were not applied to this entry. Counted in this sample were 110,000 or so distinct CDR3 sequences; under 40% of them appeared once. The leading ten clones occupy about 2.9% of the sample.

The V and J segments used are TRBV28 and TRBJ1-1, with TRBD1 perhaps the D gene, on 6 matching bases. Sequenced material: whole blood, taken in connection with sensitization to the hapten diphenylcyclopropenone (DPC). This clonotype originated in a man aged 35-49 years with alopecia areata. Some clones in this sample may be carry-over from other donors' samples. At the DNA level, the sequence is TGTGCCAGCAGTTTGCAGGGGAGGGCTGAAGCTTTCTTT. Protein translation: CASSLQGRAEAFF.